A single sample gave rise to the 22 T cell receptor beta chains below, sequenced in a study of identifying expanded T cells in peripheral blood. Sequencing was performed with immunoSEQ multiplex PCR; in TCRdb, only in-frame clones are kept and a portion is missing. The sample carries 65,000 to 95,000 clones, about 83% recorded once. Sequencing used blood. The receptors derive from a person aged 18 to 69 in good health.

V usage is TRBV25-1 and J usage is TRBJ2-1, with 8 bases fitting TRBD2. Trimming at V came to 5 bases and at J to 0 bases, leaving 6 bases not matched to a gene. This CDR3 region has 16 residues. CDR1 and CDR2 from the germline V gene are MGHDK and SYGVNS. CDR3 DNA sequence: TGTGCCAGCAGTACTAGCGGAGCTAACTCCTACAATGAGCAGTTCTTC. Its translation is CASSTSGANSYNEQFF.

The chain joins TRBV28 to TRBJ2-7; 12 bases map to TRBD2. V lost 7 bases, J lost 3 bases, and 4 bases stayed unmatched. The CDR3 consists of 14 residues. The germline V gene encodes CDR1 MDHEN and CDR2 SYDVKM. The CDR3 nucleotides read TGTGCCAGCAACCCGGGACTAGCGGGCTACGAGCAGTACTTC. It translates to CASNPGLAGYEQYF. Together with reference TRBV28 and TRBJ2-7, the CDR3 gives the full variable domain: DVKVTQSSRYLVKRTGEKVFLECVQDMDHENMFWYRQDPGLGLRLIYFSYDVKMKEKGDIPEGYSVSREKKERFSLILESASTNQTSMYLCASNPGLAGYEQYFGPGTRLTVT.

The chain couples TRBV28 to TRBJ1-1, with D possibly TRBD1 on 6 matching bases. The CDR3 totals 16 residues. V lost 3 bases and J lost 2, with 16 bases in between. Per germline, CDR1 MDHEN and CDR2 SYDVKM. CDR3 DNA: TGTGCCAGCAGTTTCAGATCTGGGGGCCTTAACACTGAAGCTTTCTTT. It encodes CASSFRSGGLNTEAFF.

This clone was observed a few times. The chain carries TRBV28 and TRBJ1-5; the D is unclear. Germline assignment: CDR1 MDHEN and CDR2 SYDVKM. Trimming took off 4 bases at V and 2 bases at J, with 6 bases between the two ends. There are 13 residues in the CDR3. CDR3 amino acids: CASSSIGNQPQHF. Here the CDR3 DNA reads TGTGCCAGCAGTTCCATCGGCAATCAGCCCCAGCATTTT.

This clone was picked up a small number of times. CDR3 loop: CASSLGGEETQYF. CDR3 nucleotides: TGTGCCAGCAGCTTAGGTGGGGAAGAGACCCAGTACTTC. This chain links TRBV13 with TRBJ2-5; D is unresolved. CDR1 and CDR2 (germline): PRHDT, FYEKMQ (reference sequence). CDR3 length equals 13 residues. V was cut by 0 bases and J by 3 bases, with 5 bases left in between.

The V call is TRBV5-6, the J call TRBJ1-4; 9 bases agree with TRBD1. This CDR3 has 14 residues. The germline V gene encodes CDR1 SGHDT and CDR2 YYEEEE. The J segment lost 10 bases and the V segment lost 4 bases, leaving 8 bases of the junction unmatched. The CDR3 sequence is CASSAGQGRGKLFF. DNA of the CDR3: TGTGCCAGCAGCGCCGGACAGGGGAGAGGAAAACTGTTTTTT.

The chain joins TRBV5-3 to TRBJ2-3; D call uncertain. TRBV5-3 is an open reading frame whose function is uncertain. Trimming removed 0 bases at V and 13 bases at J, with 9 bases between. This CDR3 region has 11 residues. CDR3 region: CARSLAPEEYF. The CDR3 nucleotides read TGTGCCAGAAGCTTGGCCCCAGAGGAGTATTTT.

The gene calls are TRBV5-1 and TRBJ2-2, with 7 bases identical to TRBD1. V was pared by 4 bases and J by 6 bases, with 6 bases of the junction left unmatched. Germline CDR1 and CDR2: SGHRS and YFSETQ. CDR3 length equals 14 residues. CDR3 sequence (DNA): TGCGCCAGCAGCCAAGGGACAGTCGCCGGGGAGCTGTTTTTT. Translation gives CASSQGTVAGELFF.

The CDR3 nucleotides read TGTGCCAGTAGTATGGACAGGGGGCGCAGCACAGATACGCAGTATTTT. Translating it yields CASSMDRGRSTDTQYF. The V call is TRBV19, the J call TRBJ2-3, with 11 positions matching TRBD1. CDR1 and CDR2 (germline): LNHDA, SQIVND (reference sequence). V lost 3 bases and J lost 0; bases outside the gene matches: 2. CDR3 length equals 16 residues.

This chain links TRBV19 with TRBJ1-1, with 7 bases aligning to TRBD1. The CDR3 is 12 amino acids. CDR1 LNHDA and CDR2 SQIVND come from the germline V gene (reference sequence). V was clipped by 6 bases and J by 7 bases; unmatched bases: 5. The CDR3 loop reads CASRGQFNEAFF. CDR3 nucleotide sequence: TGTGCCAGTAGGGGACAGTTTAATGAAGCTTTCTTT.

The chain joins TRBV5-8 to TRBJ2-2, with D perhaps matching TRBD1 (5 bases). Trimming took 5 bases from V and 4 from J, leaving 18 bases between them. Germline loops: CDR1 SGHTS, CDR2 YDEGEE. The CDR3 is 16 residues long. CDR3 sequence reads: CASSMDRPGLTGELFF. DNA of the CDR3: TGTGCCAGCAGTATGGATCGGCCAGGGCTCACCGGGGAGCTGTTTTTT.

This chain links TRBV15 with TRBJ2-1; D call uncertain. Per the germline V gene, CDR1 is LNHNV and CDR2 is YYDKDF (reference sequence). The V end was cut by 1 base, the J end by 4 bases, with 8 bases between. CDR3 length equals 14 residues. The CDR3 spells CATSRASSYNEQFF. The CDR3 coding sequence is TGTGCCACCAGCAGAGCCTCCAGTTACAATGAGCAGTTCTTC.

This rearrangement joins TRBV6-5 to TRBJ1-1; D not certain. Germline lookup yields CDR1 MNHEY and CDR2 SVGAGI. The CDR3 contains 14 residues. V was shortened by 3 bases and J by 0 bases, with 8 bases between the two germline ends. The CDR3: CASSYGSLNTEAFF. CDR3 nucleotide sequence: TGTGCCAGCAGTTATGGCAGCTTGAACACTGAAGCTTTCTTT.

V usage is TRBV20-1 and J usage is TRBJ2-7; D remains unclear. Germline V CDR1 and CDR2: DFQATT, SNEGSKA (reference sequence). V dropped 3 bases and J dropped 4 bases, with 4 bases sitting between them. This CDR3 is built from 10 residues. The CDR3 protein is CSASIYEQYF. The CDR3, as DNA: TGCAGTGCTAGCATATACGAGCAGTACTTC.

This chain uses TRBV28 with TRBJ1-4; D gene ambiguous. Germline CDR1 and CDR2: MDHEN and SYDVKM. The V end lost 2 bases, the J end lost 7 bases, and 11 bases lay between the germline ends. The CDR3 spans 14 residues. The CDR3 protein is CASSLPSWGEKLFF. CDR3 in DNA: TGTGCCAGCAGTTTACCATCATGGGGTGAAAAACTGTTTTTT.

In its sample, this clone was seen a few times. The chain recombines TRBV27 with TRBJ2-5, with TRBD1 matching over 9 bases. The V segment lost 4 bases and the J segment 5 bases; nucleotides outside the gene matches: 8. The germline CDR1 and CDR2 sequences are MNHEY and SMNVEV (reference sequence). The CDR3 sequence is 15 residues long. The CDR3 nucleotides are TGTGCCAGCAGTTCCGTACAGGGGGCGCGGGAGACCCAGTACTTC. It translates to CASSSVQGARETQYF.

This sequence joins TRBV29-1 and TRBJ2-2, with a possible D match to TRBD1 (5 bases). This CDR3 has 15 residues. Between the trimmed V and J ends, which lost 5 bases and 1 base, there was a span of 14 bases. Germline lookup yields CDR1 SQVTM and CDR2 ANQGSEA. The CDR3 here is CSVKGDTGNTGELFF. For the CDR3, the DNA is TGCAGCGTTAAAGGGGATACCGGGAACACCGGGGAGCTGTTTTTT.

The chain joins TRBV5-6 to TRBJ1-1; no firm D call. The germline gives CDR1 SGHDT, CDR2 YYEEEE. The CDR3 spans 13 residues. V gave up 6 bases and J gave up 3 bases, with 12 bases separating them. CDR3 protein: CASTFGKYTEAFF. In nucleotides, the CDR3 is TGTGCCAGCACCTTTGGCAAGTACACTGAAGCTTTCTTT.

As DNA, the CDR3 is TGCAGCGTTGAAGATCATGACCGACTGGGGGAGCAGTACTTC. It translates to CSVEDHDRLGEQYF. This chain joins TRBV29-1 and TRBJ2-7, with D uncertain. The CDR3 is 14 amino acids. Per the germline V gene, CDR1 is SQVTM and CDR2 is ANQGSEA. V was cut by 0 bases and J by 7 bases, with 16 bases left in between.

CDR3 amino acids: CASSEAPGQGQHF. For the CDR3, the DNA is TGTGCCAGCAGTGAAGCCCCGGGACAGGGGCAGCATTTT. The gene calls are TRBV2 and TRBJ1-5; 10 nucleotides agree with TRBD1. CDR1 SNHLY and CDR2 FYNNEI come from the germline V gene. The CDR3 loop spans 13 amino acids. With 0 bases clipped from V and 13 bases from J, the junction kept 3 bases outside the gene matches.

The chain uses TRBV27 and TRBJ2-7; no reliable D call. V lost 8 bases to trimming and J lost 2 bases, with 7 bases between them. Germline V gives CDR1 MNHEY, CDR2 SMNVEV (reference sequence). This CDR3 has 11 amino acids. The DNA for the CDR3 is TGTGCCAGCCCCAACCCCTACGAGCAGTACTTC. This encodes CASPNPYEQYF.

CDR3 amino acids: CASSFAPGYGYTF. Here the CDR3 DNA reads TGTGCCAGCAGTTTCGCCCCAGGATATGGCTACACCTTC. V is TRBV27 and J is TRBJ1-2; no clear D. The germline CDR1 and CDR2 sequences are MNHEY and SMNVEV (reference sequence). With 3 bases removed from V and 5 bases from J, the gap between germline ends came to 10 bases. The length of the CDR3 is 13 residues.